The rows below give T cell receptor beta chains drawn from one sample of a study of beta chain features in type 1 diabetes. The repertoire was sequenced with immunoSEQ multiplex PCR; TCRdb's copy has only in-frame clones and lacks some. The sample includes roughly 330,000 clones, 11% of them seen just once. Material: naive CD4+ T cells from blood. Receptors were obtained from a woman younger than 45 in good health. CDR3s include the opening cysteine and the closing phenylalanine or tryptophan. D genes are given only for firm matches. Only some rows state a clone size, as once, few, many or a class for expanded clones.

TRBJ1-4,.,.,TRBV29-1,CSVQQRVNEKLFF,TGCAGCGTTCAACAGAGGGTTAATGAAAAACTGTTTTTT
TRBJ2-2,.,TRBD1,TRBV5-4,CASSRTGVHTGELFF,TGTGCCAGCAGCCGGACAGGCGTCCACACCGGGGAGCTGTTTTTT
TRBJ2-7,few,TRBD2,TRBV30,CAWSRMLAGLVVQYF,TGTGCCTGGAGTCGCATGCTAGCGGGGCTCGTGGTGCAGTACTTC
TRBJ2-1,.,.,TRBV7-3,CASSLIAGEQFF,TGTGCCAGCAGCTTAATAGCTGGTGAGCAGTTCTTC
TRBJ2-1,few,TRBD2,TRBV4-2,CASSQETSGNNNEQFF,TGTGCCAGCAGCCAAGAAACTAGCGGAAATAACAATGAGCAGTTCTTC
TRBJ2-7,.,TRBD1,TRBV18,CASSPDRGRNEQYF,TGTGCCAGCTCACCTGACAGGGGGAGGAACGAGCAGTACTTC
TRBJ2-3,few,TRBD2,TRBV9,CASSASGTSGRTDTQYF,TGTGCCAGCAGCGCCAGCGGGACTAGCGGGAGAACAGATACGCAGTATTTT
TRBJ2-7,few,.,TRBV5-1,CASSRSGQIDEQYF,TGCGCCAGCAGCCGGTCGGGACAAATCGACGAGCAGTACTTC
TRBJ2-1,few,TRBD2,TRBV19,CASSILTSGRANEQFF,TGTGCCAGTAGTATCCTGACTAGCGGGAGGGCTAATGAGCAGTTCTTC
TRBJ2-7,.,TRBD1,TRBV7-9,CASSGTESSYEQYF,TGTGCCAGCAGCGGGACAGAAAGCTCCTACGAGCAGTACTTC
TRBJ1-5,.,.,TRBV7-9,CASSLSGAHDQHF,TGTGCCAGCAGCTTAAGCGGCGCCCATGATCAGCATTTT
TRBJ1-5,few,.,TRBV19,CASQRGNQPQHF,TGTGCCAGCCAGCGGGGGAATCAGCCCCAGCATTTT
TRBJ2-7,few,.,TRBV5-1,CASSFRRGDYEQYF,TGCGCCAGCAGCTTTCGCAGGGGGGACTACGAGCAGTACTTC
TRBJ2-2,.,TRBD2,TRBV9,CASSGTSANTGELFF,TGTGCCAGCAGCGGAACTAGCGCAAACACCGGGGAGCTGTTTTTT
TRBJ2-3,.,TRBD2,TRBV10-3,CAISRLAGAEDTQYF,TGTGCCATCAGTAGATTAGCGGGAGCCGAAGATACGCAGTATTTT
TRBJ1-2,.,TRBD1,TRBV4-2,CASSVRDRAQYGYTF,TGTGCCAGCAGCGTCCGGGACAGGGCACAATATGGCTACACCTTC
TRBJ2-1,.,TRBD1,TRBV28,CASRYRGRVGNEQFF,TGTGCCAGCAGATACAGGGGGCGGGTGGGGAATGAGCAGTTCTTC
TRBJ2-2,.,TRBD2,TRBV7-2,CASSISGGFVGELFF,TGTGCCAGCAGCATTAGCGGGGGGTTCGTCGGGGAGCTGTTTTTT
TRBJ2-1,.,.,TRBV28,CASSRDSYNEQFF,TGTGCCAGCAGTCGGGACTCATACAATGAGCAGTTCTTC
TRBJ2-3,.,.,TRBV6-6,CASSYLGLSTDTQYF,TGTGCCAGCAGTTACTTAGGACTATCCACAGATACGCAGTATTTT
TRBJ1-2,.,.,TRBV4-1,CASSQPTGPLANYGYTF,TGCGCCAGCAGCCAACCGACAGGCCCCTTAGCTAACTATGGCTACACCTTC
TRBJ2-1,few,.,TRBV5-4,CASSLGGGPNEQFF,TGTGCCAGCAGCTTAGGGGGAGGGCCCAATGAGCAGTTCTTC